These T cell receptor beta chains were read from a single sample in a study of blood T cell repertoires in COVID-19. Repertoires were generated with immunoSEQ multiplex PCR, while TCRdb's copy carries only in-frame clones and drops some. The sample lists about 260,000 clones, around 87% seen once, with about 1.6% in the top ten. Source material: peripheral blood. Receptor source: a woman in her 40s who had recovered from COVID-19. Both conserved end residues are part of each CDR3. Fields, in order: D gene, clone size, J gene, V gene, CDR3 DNA, CDR3 protein. A D gene is named only where the DNA matches it firmly. Clone size, where shown, is once, few, many, or a class for clones that have expanded.

>NA|NA|TRBJ1-1|TRBV7-6
TGTGCCAGCAGCTTTACAGGGCGAACTGAAGCTTTCTTT
CASSFTGRTEAFF
>NA|NA|TRBJ1-2|TRBV4-3
TGCGCCAGCAGCCAAGTGGTTACAGGGAGCTATGGCTACACCTTC
CASSQVVTGSYGYTF
>TRBD2|NA|TRBJ2-3|TRBV7-2
TGTGCCAGCAGCTTGGCGGGGGGCACAGATACGCAGTATTTT
CASSLAGGTDTQYF
>NA|NA|TRBJ2-7|TRBV6-5
TGTGCCAGCAGCTCGAGGGAGCAGTACTTC
CASSSREQYF
>NA|NA|TRBJ1-2|TRBV10-3
TGTGCCATCAGTGAGTCGATCGGGCCGGGGGTGACCTATGGCTACACCTTC
CAISESIGPGVTYGYTF
>NA|NA|TRBJ1-1|TRBV4-1
TGCGCCAGCAGCCAGATCGGGACTGCCCTTGAAGCTTTCTTT
CASSQIGTALEAFF
>NA|NA|TRBJ2-7|TRBV7-2
TGTGCCAGCAGCTTAGATACAGGACCCTACGAGCAGTACTTC
CASSLDTGPYEQYF
>NA|NA|TRBJ1-2|TRBV27
TGTGCCAGCAGTCCAACCCCAGGAGGCGGCTACACCTTC
CASSPTPGGGYTF
>NA|NA|TRBJ1-1|TRBV7-9
TGTGCCAGCAGCTCGCAGGCAAACACTGAAGCTTTCTTT
CASSSQANTEAFF
>TRBD2|few|TRBJ2-5|TRBV4-1
TGCGCCAGCAGCCAAGATAATGGGGCGGGGGGCCAGGAGACCCAGTACTTC
CASSQDNGAGGQETQYF
>TRBD2|NA|TRBJ2-3|TRBV9
TGTGCCAGCAGCGTAGGGGGGGGATGGGGCACAGATACGCAGTATTTT
CASSVGGGWGTDTQYF
>NA|NA|TRBJ1-3|TRBV5-4
TGTGCCAGCAGCTCCAGGTTCGGGGGGGCTGGAAACACCATATATTTT
CASSSRFGGAGNTIYF
>NA|once|TRBJ1-5|TRBV6-6
TGTGCCAGCAGTTACGGCAGGTCTAGCAATCAGCCCCAGCATTTT
CASSYGRSSNQPQHF
>NA|NA|TRBJ1-1|TRBV7-2
TGTGCCAGCAGCTTCAGGCTGCAGAACACTGAAGCTTTCTTT
CASSFRLQNTEAFF
>NA|NA|TRBJ2-5|TRBV2
TGTGCCAGCAGTTTTACAGGGGAGACCCAGTACTTC
CASSFTGETQYF
>TRBD1|NA|TRBJ2-7|TRBV27
TGTGCCAGCAGTACTGGGACAGCAAACGAGCAGTACTTC
CASSTGTANEQYF
>NA|once|TRBJ1-2|TRBV4-1
TGCGCCAGCAGCCCCTGGGACAATCCCAACTATGGCTACACCTTC
CASSPWDNPNYGYTF
>NA|NA|TRBJ1-2|TRBV27
TGTGCCAGCAGGAAGCAGGGGTGGGTCTATGGCTACACCTTC
CASRKQGWVYGYTF
>NA|NA|TRBJ1-1|TRBV12-3/TRBV12-4
TGTGCCAGCAGTTTTTGGGCCACTGAAGCTTTCTTT
CASSFWATEAFF
>TRBD1|NA|TRBJ1-5|TRBV4-3
TGCGCCAGCAGCAGGGGGCTCGATCAGCCCCAGCATTTT
CASSRGLDQPQHF
>TRBD2|NA|TRBJ2-3|TRBV6-4
TGTGCCAGCAGTGTCGATAGCGGGGCCCGCACAGATACGCAGTATTTT
CASSVDSGARTDTQYF
>NA|NA|TRBJ2-7|TRBV7-6
TGTGCCAGCAGCCCCACGGGGGGCATTACCTACGAGCAGTACTTC
CASSPTGGITYEQYF
>TRBD1|NA|TRBJ1-2|TRBV7-2
TGTGCCAGCAGCGACAACCGGGACAGGGTCTATGGCTACACCTTC
CASSDNRDRVYGYTF
>TRBD1|NA|TRBJ1-2|TRBV5-6
TGTGCCAGCAGCCCGCCAGGGGGCCGAGGCTATGGCTACACCTTC
CASSPPGGRGYGYTF
>NA|once|TRBJ1-2|TRBV3-1/TRBV3-2
TGTGCCAGCGGCCGTATTGGACAGAACTATGGCTACACCTTC
CASGRIGQNYGYTF
>TRBD2|once|TRBJ2-1|TRBV25-1
TGTGCCAGCAGTGAGATCGGAACTAGCGGACCGTACAATGAGCAGTTCTTC
CASSEIGTSGPYNEQFF